These 18 T cell receptor beta chains were sequenced from one sample in a study of human T cells and chemical hapten exposure. Via MiXCR, TCRdb re-called the 5' RACE reads, giving one row per CDR3 protein. The repertoire holds around 100,000 distinct CDR3 sequences, with 15% to 20% as singletons. The starting material, unfractionated whole blood, was used for total RNA extraction. The receptors were gathered from a human donor in good health.

This chain links TRBV20-1 with TRBJ1-6; perhaps TRBD1 as D (6 bases). There are 15 residues in the CDR3. V lost 2 bases and J lost 4, with 12 bases in between. Per germline, CDR1 DFQATT and CDR2 SNEGSKA (reference sequence). CDR3 region: CSARTTGVYNSPLHF. The CDR3 nucleotides read TGCAGTGCTAGAACGACAGGTGTATATAATTCACCCCTCCACTTT.

The V call is TRBV6-1, the J call TRBJ1-2; no definite D call. This CDR3 comprises 13 residues. V gave up 4 bases and J gave up 4 bases, with 10 bases separating them. The germline V gene has CDR1 MNHNS and CDR2 SASEGT. The CDR3 region is CASSAGQFYGYTF. For the CDR3, the DNA is TGTGCCAGCAGTGCCGGGCAGTTCTATGGCTACACCTTC.

This rearrangement joins TRBV6-5 to TRBJ1-5; no clear D gene. The CDR3 totals 15 residues. Germline values: CDR1 MNHEY, CDR2 SVGAGI. Deletions cut 0 bases from V and 5 bases from J, with 11 bases between. The CDR3 nucleotides are TGTGCCAGCAGTTACTCGTACAGAATTGATCAGCCCCAGCATTTT. This sequence encodes CASSYSYRIDQPQHF.

This clonotype came up a few times. The chain joins TRBV20-1 to TRBJ1-4; 8 bases are shared with TRBD1. The CDR3 totals 12 residues. J lost 5 bases, V lost 6 bases, and 2 bases had no gene match. CDR1 and CDR2 (germline): DFQATT, SNEGSKA (reference sequence). The DNA of the CDR3 is TGCAGTGCCCACAGGGGGAATGAAAAACTGTTTTTT. This sequence encodes CSAHRGNEKLFF.

This clonotype was seen more than once but under ten times. The rearrangement links TRBV7-2 to TRBJ2-2; maybe TRBD1 (6 bases). The germline V and J ends were trimmed by 3 bases and 1 base, with 6 bases remaining between them. Germline CDR1 and CDR2: SGHTA and FQGNSA. This CDR3 is built from 14 residues. The CDR3 here is CASSLDRNTGELFF. Written as DNA, the CDR3 is TGTGCCAGCAGCTTGGACAGGAACACCGGGGAGCTGTTTTTT. Supplemented by reference TRBV7-2 and TRBJ2-2, the full variable domain reads GAGVSQSPSNKVTEKGKDVELRCDPISGHTALYWYRQSLGQGLEFLIYFQGNSAPDKSGLPSDRFSAERTGGSVSTLTIQRTQQEDSAVYLCASSLDRNTGELFFGEGSRLTVL.

This clonotype showed up just a few times. V gene TRBV27 combines with J gene TRBJ1-5, with 7 bases fitting TRBD1. The CDR3 is 16 amino acids. The germline V gene encodes CDR1 MNHEY and CDR2 SMNVEV (reference sequence). V lost 6 bases to trimming and J lost 1 base; unmatched junction nucleotides: 9. Written as DNA, the CDR3 is TGTGCCAGCAGGCGCGAGGGACAGTTGAGCAATCAGCCCCAGCATTTT. This translates into CASRREGQLSNQPQHF.

In its sample, this clonotype was seen once. The CDR3 loop is CASSLNLNEQYF. CDR3 coding DNA: TGCGCCAGCAGCCTGAATCTTAACGAGCAGTACTTC. This chain joins TRBV5-1 and TRBJ2-7; D uncertain. V was trimmed by 4 bases and J by 5 bases, leaving 10 bases between them. The CDR3 runs to 12 residues. The germline gives CDR1 SGHRS, CDR2 YFSETQ.

The J gene is TRBJ2-7, the V gene TRBV15; D is perhaps TRBD2 (6 bases). The V gene's germline CDR1 is LNHNV and CDR2 YYDKDF (reference sequence). V lost 1 base, J lost 2 bases, and 18 bases lay in between. This CDR3 is 17 amino acids long. CDR3 residues: CATSRVAGTRGAYEQYF. For the CDR3, the DNA is TGTGCCACCAGCAGAGTTGCGGGAACCCGAGGAGCCTACGAGCAGTACTTC.

CDR3 amino acids: CASSLFEYSPLHF. As DNA, the CDR3 is TGTGCCAGCAGTTTATTCGAATATTCACCCCTCCACTTT. V and J are TRBV27 and TRBJ1-6; D is unresolved. Germline assignment: CDR1 MNHEY and CDR2 SMNVEV (reference sequence). V was pared by 1 base and J by 8 bases, with 6 bases between. The CDR3 contains 13 residues.

The chain couples TRBV6-1 to TRBJ1-6, with TRBD1 identical over 7 bases. The CDR3 runs 14 residues. With V trimmed by 7 bases and J by 9 bases, 9 bases remained unmatched. Germline CDR1 MNHNS, CDR2 SASEGT. CDR3 nucleotides: TGTGCCAGCAATCCAGGGGGGGGTGGTTCACCCCTCCACTTT. Its translation is CASNPGGGGSPLHF.

This clonotype has more than one count but fewer than ten. The V gene is TRBV10-3, the J gene TRBJ1-5; tentatively, D is TRBD1 (5 bases). V lost 3 bases and J 7 bases, leaving 16 bases between the germline ends. Germline-derived CDR1 and CDR2 are ENHRY and SYGVKD. The CDR3 has 15 amino acids. As DNA, the CDR3 is TGTGCCATCAGTGAAACTGGCCAGGGCCACCAGCCCCAGCATTTT. Its protein is CAISETGQGHQPQHF.

This clonotype has just a few counts. This chain links TRBV7-6 with TRBJ1-3; D might be TRBD1 (6 bases). CDR3 size: 17 residues. V gave up 5 bases and J gave up 4 bases, with 21 bases separating them. CDR1 and CDR2 from the germline V gene are SGHVS and FNYEAQ. In DNA form, the CDR3 reads TGTGCCAGCAGCCCTTTGACAGGCTCCGTGGGAGGAAACACCATATATTTT. Its protein product is CASSPLTGSVGGNTIYF.

This clonotype was recorded a few times. The V and J genes are TRBV6-2 or TRBV6-3 and TRBJ1-2; a possible D gene is TRBD1 (5 bases). V was cut by 11 bases and J by 0 bases, with 19 bases left in between. The CDR3 runs to 15 residues. Germline V gene data show CDR1 as MNHEY and CDR2 as SVGEGT. The CDR3 nucleotides read TGTGCCGGTATGGGGGGAGAAGGAGCTAACTATGGCTACACCTTC. This sequence encodes CAGMGGEGANYGYTF.

The CDR3 bases are TGTGCCAGCAGCTTGCGGCTCACAGATACGCAGTATTTT. Amino acid sequence: CASSLRLTDTQYF. J is TRBJ2-3 and V is TRBV5-4; unclear D gene. V lost 1 base and J 2 bases, leaving 5 bases between the germline ends. This CDR3 is built from 13 residues. Germline CDR1 reads SGHNT; CDR2 reads YYREEE (reference sequence).

In its sample, this clonotype was seen a few times. The CDR3 spells CASSQVWTSGTWGNYNEQFF. Written as DNA, the CDR3 is TGCGCCAGCAGCCAAGTGTGGACTAGCGGGACATGGGGAAACTACAATGAGCAGTTCTTC. V is TRBV4-1 and J is TRBJ2-1; 12 nucleotides align to TRBD2. The length of the CDR3 is 20 residues. The J segment lost 3 bases and the V segment lost 1 base, leaving 13 bases of the junction unmatched. Germline CDR1 is MGHRA and CDR2 is YSYEKL.

This clonotype was seen a few times. The chain combines TRBV7-2 with TRBJ1-1; 10 bases align to TRBD1. The germline gives CDR1 SGHTA, CDR2 FQGNSA. The CDR3 covers 15 residues. V lost 5 bases, J lost 6 bases, and 9 bases stayed unmatched. The CDR3 nucleotides are TGTGCCAGCAGCCCAGACAGGGGGCCTCGCTCTGAAGCTTTCTTT. Translating gives CASSPDRGPRSEAFF. Full variable domain (outside the CDR3, taken from reference TRBV7-2 and TRBJ1-1): GAGVSQSPSNKVTEKGKDVELRCDPISGHTALYWYRQSLGQGLEFLIYFQGNSAPDKSGLPSDRFSAERTGGSVSTLTIQRTQQEDSAVYLCASSPDRGPRSEAFFGQGTRLTVV.

The rearrangement uses TRBV5-1 and TRBJ2-3; TRBD2 aligns across 7 bases. This CDR3 contains 15 residues. After removal of 6 bases from V and 2 bases from J, the junction contained 9 bases not matched to a gene. The germline V gene has CDR1 SGHRS and CDR2 YFSETQ. CDR3 protein: CASTYLAENTDTQYF. In DNA, the CDR3 is TGCGCCAGCACCTACCTAGCGGAGAACACAGATACGCAGTATTTT.

The chain combines TRBV28 with TRBJ2-1; D gene unclear. Trimming shortened V by 3 bases and J by 1 base, and 7 bases separated the two germline ends. Germline loops: CDR1 MDHEN, CDR2 SYDVKM. The CDR3 length is 14 residues. The DNA for the CDR3 is TGTGCCAGCAGTTTCTTAGGGTCCTACAATGAGCAGTTCTTC. Protein product: CASSFLGSYNEQFF.